This TCR beta chain is from a study of blood T cell repertoires in COVID-19. Clones were sequenced by immunoSEQ multiplex PCR, and TCRdb holds only the in-frame ones, with some missing. Of 97,000 or so clones in the sample, roughly 92% were seen once. The CDR3 is 15 residues long. V lost 7 bases, J lost 5 bases, and 10 bases stayed unmatched. Germline CDR1 reads MNHEY; CDR2 reads SVGAGI. The chain carries TRBV6-5 and TRBJ1-5; 8 nucleotides align to TRBD1. The sequencing sample was made of peripheral blood. This clonotype was obtained from a woman aged 50 to 60 with COVID-19, enrolled during active disease. DNA for the CDR3: TGTGCCAGCAAAATGAAGGCAGGGGGCTATCAGCCCCAGCATTTT. It yields the protein CASKMKAGGYQPQHF.